The 23 T cell receptor beta chains below were found in one sample sequenced in a study of T-cell memory formation after mild COVID-19. TCRdb ran MiXCR on the 5' RACE reads and lists one entry per CDR3 protein. The data hold a few hundred thousand distinct CDR3 sequences, with over 7% observed a single time. Sequencing was done on a sample of PBMCs or a T cell subset sorted from them (not recorded which). All receptors derive from a man aged 18 to 35 who had mild COVID-19 (a few samples of this study predate the infection). Cell type and time point are not known.

The table lists this clonotype with a few counts. The chain has TRBV20-1 and TRBJ2-1, with TRBD2 matching over 9 bases. Per germline, CDR1 DFQATT and CDR2 SNEGSKA (reference sequence). The CDR3 covers 15 residues. After removal of 0 bases from V and 9 bases from J, the junction contained 9 bases not matched to a gene. The CDR3 sequence: CSARDRSRGGLEQFF. CDR3 sequence (DNA): TGCAGTGCTAGAGATCGGTCGCGGGGGGGCCTTGAGCAGTTCTTC.

The V gene is TRBV28, the J gene TRBJ2-5, with 7 bases lining up with TRBD1. CDR3 size: 14 residues. Per the germline V gene, CDR1 is MDHEN and CDR2 is SYDVKM. The J segment lost 4 bases and the V segment lost 3 bases, leaving 5 bases of the junction unmatched. CDR3 nucleotide sequence: TGTGCCAGCAGTTTCCCACAGGGGTCAGAGACCCAGTACTTC. This encodes CASSFPQGSETQYF.

V is TRBV5-1 and J is TRBJ1-2; 9 bases map to TRBD1. The CDR3 contains 15 residues. The trim removed 3 bases at V and 4 bases at J, leaving 7 bases unmatched. CDR1 is SGHRS and CDR2 is YFSETQ in the germline V gene. In DNA form, the CDR3 reads TGCGCCAGCAGCTCCTACCCGGGACAGGGCTATGGCTACACCTTC. It specifies CASSSYPGQGYGYTF.

The genes are TRBV7-9 and TRBJ2-1; D is perhaps TRBD1 (6 bases). The CDR3 is made up of 14 amino acids. CDR1 and CDR2 from the germline V gene are SEHNR and FQNEAQ (reference sequence). V was pared by 7 bases and J by 0 bases, with 10 bases between. The CDR3 sequence: CASIRGASYNEQFF. The DNA for the CDR3 is TGTGCCAGCATCAGGGGCGCCTCCTACAATGAGCAGTTCTTC.

This clonotype was counted a few times. The CDR3 reads CASSLKGGNTEAFF. The DNA for the CDR3 is TGTGCCAGCAGCCTCAAAGGGGGGAACACTGAAGCTTTCTTT. This chain links TRBV7-8 with TRBJ1-1; D is possibly TRBD1 (6 bases). The length of the CDR3 is 14 residues. The V end lost 5 bases, the J end lost 1 base, and 11 bases lay between the germline ends. Per germline, CDR1 SGHVS and CDR2 FQNEAQ.

In its sample, this clonotype was seen many times. This sequence joins TRBV4-2 and TRBJ2-3; perhaps TRBD2 as D (6 bases). The V gene's germline CDR1 is LGHNA and CDR2 YNFKEQ. The CDR3 covers 18 residues. V was trimmed by 0 bases and J by 2 bases, leaving 18 bases between them. CDR3 DNA sequence: TGTGCCAGCAGCCAAGAATACGGCGGGGAGCGATCCACAGATACGCAGTATTTT. It is translated as CASSQEYGGERSTDTQYF.

This clonotype was recorded a few times. The chain carries TRBV5-1 and TRBJ1-1, with TRBD1 matching over 7 bases. After removal of 4 bases from V and 0 bases from J, the junction contained 6 bases not matched to a gene. The CDR3 consists of 15 residues. Germline CDR1 and CDR2: SGHRS and YFSETQ. The CDR3, as DNA: TGCGCCAGCAGCCCGGGGACAGTCTTGAACACTGAAGCTTTCTTT. It translates to CASSPGTVLNTEAFF.

This sequence joins TRBV20-1 and TRBJ2-7; D not certain. The germline V and J ends were trimmed by 0 bases and 6 bases, with 12 bases remaining between them. CDR3 length: 13 residues. Per germline, CDR1 DFQATT and CDR2 SNEGSKA (reference sequence). In DNA form, the CDR3 reads TGCAGTGCTAGAGATCACAGCTTAGGCGAGCAGTACTTC. Protein: CSARDHSLGEQYF.

V usage is TRBV29-1 and J usage is TRBJ1-1; no reliable D call. The CDR3 contains 13 residues. V was trimmed by 7 bases and J by 1 base, leaving 13 bases between them. Per germline, CDR1 SQVTM and CDR2 ANQGSEA. DNA for the CDR3: TGCAGCGCTAAGGGCACAGCGAACACTGAAGCTTTCTTT. The encoded protein is CSAKGTANTEAFF.

This clonotype occurred a few times. The chain uses TRBV5-1 and TRBJ2-1; unclear D gene. The germline gives CDR1 SGHRS, CDR2 YFSETQ. This CDR3 is built from 14 residues. Trimming stripped 4 bases from V and 5 bases from J, with 13 bases between. CDR3 DNA sequence: TGCGCCAGCAGCCCCGGCTCAATGAACAATGAGCAGTTCTTC. This codes for CASSPGSMNNEQFF.

The chain employs TRBV6-5 and TRBJ2-5; 9 nucleotides align to TRBD2. The CDR3 has 15 amino acids. CDR1 MNHEY and CDR2 SVGAGI come from the germline V gene. With 4 bases clipped from V and 3 bases from J, the junction kept 6 bases outside the gene matches. CDR3 nucleotides: TGTGCCAGCAGTTCCAGCGGGGGGAGGGAAGAGACCCAGTACTTC. This codes for CASSSSGGREETQYF.

As DNA, the CDR3 is TGCAGTGCTCAGACTAGCAGTCAAGAGACCCAGTACTTC. This sequence encodes CSAQTSSQETQYF. This chain joins TRBV20-1 and TRBJ2-5; 7 bases are a match to TRBD2. The germline gives CDR1 DFQATT, CDR2 SNEGSKA (reference sequence). With V trimmed by 5 bases and J by 2 bases, 5 bases remained unmatched. The CDR3 has 13 residues.

This clonotype was seen many times. This chain connects TRBV29-1 to TRBJ2-7; 8 nucleotides agree with TRBD2. This CDR3 region has 15 residues. CDR1 and CDR2 (germline): SQVTM, ANQGSEA. V was clipped by 5 bases and J by 0 bases; unmatched bases: 9. The CDR3 region is CSVLKLAGISYEQYF. The CDR3 nucleotides read TGCAGCGTTCTCAAATTAGCGGGAATCTCCTACGAGCAGTACTTC.

This clonotype was observed a few times. The chain couples TRBV7-2 to TRBJ2-1; the D gene is possibly TRBD2 (5 bases). CDR3 length: 12 residues. CDR1 is SGHTA, CDR2 FQGNSA, per germline. V lost 5 bases, J lost 9 bases, and 11 bases lay in between. The CDR3 DNA reads as TGTGCCAGCAGCCCTAGCCTTGCTGAGCAGTTCTTC. Protein product: CASSPSLAEQFF.

This sequence joins TRBV12-3 or TRBV12-4 and TRBJ2-5; a possible D gene is TRBD1 (6 bases). V was cut by 8 bases and J by 1 base, with 17 bases left in between. CDR3 length: 15 amino acids. The CDR3 region is CASREHQGFQETQYF. CDR3 sequence (DNA): TGTGCCAGCCGTGAACACCAGGGGTTCCAAGAGACCCAGTACTTC.

This chain connects TRBV6-6 to TRBJ2-7, with D possibly being TRBD1 or TRBD2 (6 bases each). The V and J ends lost 2 bases and 7 bases respectively, with 12 bases between them. Germline values: CDR1 MNHNY, CDR2 SVGAGI (reference sequence). CDR3 length: 13 amino acids. DNA for the CDR3: TGTGCCAGCAGTTACACGGGGGCGGGAGAGCAGTACGTC. Translating it yields CASSYTGAGEQYV.

This clonotype was seen only a few times. In nucleotides, the CDR3 is TGTGCCAGCAGCTACCGGGTGACCGGGGAGCTGTTTTTT. Protein sequence: CASSYRVTGELFF. The rearrangement uses TRBV7-9 and TRBJ2-2; D is unresolved. V was shortened by 4 bases and J by 5 bases, with 8 bases between the two germline ends. The CDR3 is 13 amino acids. CDR1 is SEHNR and CDR2 is FQNEAQ in the germline V gene (reference sequence).

CDR3 sequence: CASSLGPSSYEQYF. The CDR3 DNA is TGCGCCAGCAGCCTGGGACCAAGCTCCTACGAGCAGTACTTC. The J gene is TRBJ2-7, the V gene TRBV5-1; D might be TRBD1 or TRBD2, each matching 5 bases. Germline loops: CDR1 SGHRS, CDR2 YFSETQ. The CDR3 spans 14 residues. The ends were cut back, 4 bases at V and 0 bases at J, with 11 bases in the middle.

This clonotype was observed many times. The V gene is TRBV10-3, the J gene TRBJ2-3; 8 bases map to TRBD1. The CDR3 contains 14 residues. V was pared by 10 bases and J by 4 bases, with 10 bases of the junction left unmatched. Germline CDR1 reads ENHRY; CDR2 reads SYGVKD. This chain's CDR3 is CATSDRGQPDTQYF. CDR3 in DNA: TGTGCCACCTCAGACAGGGGTCAACCAGATACGCAGTATTTT.

This clonotype has more than one count but fewer than ten. J is TRBJ2-7 and V is TRBV6-6; 10 nucleotides line up with TRBD1. The CDR3 runs to 16 residues. V shed 2 bases, J shed 2 bases, and the junction held 6 bases outside the gene matches. Germline loops: CDR1 MNHNY, CDR2 SVGAGI (reference sequence). The CDR3 protein is CASSYRQGASTYEQYV. In DNA form, the CDR3 reads TGTGCCAGCAGTTACAGACAGGGGGCCTCGACCTACGAGCAGTACGTC.

The chain links TRBV19 to TRBJ1-2; D is ambiguous. The CDR3 is made up of 13 amino acids. The germline V gene encodes CDR1 LNHDA and CDR2 SQIVND (reference sequence). V lost 3 bases and J 8 bases, leaving 13 bases between the germline ends. The CDR3 DNA reads as TGTGCCAGTAGTATCCCACAACATGGGGGCTACACCTTC. Amino acid sequence: CASSIPQHGGYTF.

This clonotype came up a few times. The chain joins TRBV11-1 to TRBJ2-1; D not certain. Per germline, CDR1 SGHAT and CDR2 FQDESV (reference sequence). The CDR3 consists of 13 residues. V shed 7 bases and J shed 10 bases, with 17 bases lying between them. The CDR3 coding sequence is TGTGCCAGCAAGAGTCCCGGAGCGTACGAGCAGTTCTTC. Its protein is CASKSPGAYEQFF. Based on the CDR3 plus reference TRBV11-1 and TRBJ2-1, the full variable domain is EAEVAQSPRYKITEKSQAVAFWCDPISGHATLYWYRQILGQGPELLVQFQDESVVDDSQLPKDRFSAERLKGVDSTLKIQPAELGDSAMYLCASKSPGAYEQFFGPGTRLTVL.

J is TRBJ2-1 and V is TRBV4-2; D possibly uses TRBD1 or TRBD2 (6 bases each). The CDR3 has 17 amino acids. Germline CDR1 and CDR2: LGHNA and YNFKEQ. Trimming stripped 0 bases from V and 2 bases from J, with 14 bases between. Here the CDR3 DNA reads TGTGCCAGCAGCCAAGATCGCGAGGGGGGCCCCTACAATGAGCAGTTCTTC. Its protein product is CASSQDREGGPYNEQFF.